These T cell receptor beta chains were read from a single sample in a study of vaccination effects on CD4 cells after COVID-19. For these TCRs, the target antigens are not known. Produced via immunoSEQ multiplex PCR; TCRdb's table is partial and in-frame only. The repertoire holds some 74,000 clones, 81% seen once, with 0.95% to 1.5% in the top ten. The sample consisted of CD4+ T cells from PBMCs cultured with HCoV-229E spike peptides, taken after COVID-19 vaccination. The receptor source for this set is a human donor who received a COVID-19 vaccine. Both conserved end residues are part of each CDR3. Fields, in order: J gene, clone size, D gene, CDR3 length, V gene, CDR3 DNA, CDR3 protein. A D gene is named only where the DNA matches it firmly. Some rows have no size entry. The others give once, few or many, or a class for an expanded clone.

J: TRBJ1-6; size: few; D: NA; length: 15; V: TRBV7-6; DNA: TGTGCCAGCAGCTTAGAGCCGGTGGGAGATTCACCCCTCCACTTT; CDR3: CASSLEPVGDSPLHF
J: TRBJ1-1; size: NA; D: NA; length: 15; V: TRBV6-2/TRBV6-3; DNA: TGTGCCAGCAGCCCCGGGACACCATCGAACACTGAAGCTTTCTTT; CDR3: CASSPGTPSNTEAFF
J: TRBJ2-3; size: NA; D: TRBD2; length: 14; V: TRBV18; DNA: TGTGCCAGCTCACAGCGGGGGTACACAGATACGCAGTATTTT; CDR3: CASSQRGYTDTQYF
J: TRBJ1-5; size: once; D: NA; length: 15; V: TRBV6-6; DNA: TGTGCCAGCACCGGATTAGGACAGACCAATCAGCCCCAGCATTTT; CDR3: CASTGLGQTNQPQHF
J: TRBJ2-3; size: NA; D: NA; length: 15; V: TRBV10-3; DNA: TGTGCCATCAGCCCACAGGGAGGGCGCACAGATACGCAGTATTTT; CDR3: CAISPQGGRTDTQYF
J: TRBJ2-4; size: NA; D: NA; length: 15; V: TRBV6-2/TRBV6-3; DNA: TGTGCCAGCAGTTACGGGGGGGCAGGGTCAAACATTCAGTACTTC; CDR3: CASSYGGAGSNIQYF
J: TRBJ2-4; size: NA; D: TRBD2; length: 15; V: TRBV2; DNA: TGTGCCAGCAGTGAACCGGGGGGGCAAAAAAACATTCAGTACTTC; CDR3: CASSEPGGQKNIQYF
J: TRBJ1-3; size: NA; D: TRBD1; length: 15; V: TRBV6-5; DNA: TGTGCCAGCAGTTACGCCAGGGGGGGTGGAAACACCATATATTTT; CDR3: CASSYARGGGNTIYF
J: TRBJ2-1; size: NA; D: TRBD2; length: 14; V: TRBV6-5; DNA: TGTGCCAGCAGTCGCGGGGGGGCCGCTAATGAGCAGTTCTTC; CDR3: CASSRGGAANEQFF
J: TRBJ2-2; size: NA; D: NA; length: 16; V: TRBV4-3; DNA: TGCGCCAGCAGCCAAGAACTGGGGGCGAACACCGGGGAGCTGTTTTTT; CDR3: CASSQELGANTGELFF
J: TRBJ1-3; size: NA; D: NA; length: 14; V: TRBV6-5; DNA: TGTGCCAGCCCCAGGGACGCCTCTGGAAACACCATATATTTT; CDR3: CASPRDASGNTIYF
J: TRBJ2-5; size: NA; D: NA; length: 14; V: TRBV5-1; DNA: TGCGCCAGCAGCTTCTTCGTAGGACAAGAGACCCAGTACTTC; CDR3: CASSFFVGQETQYF
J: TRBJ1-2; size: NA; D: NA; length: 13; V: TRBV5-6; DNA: TGTGCCAGCAGCAGTCGGGGGGGCTATGGCTACACCTTC; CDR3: CASSSRGGYGYTF
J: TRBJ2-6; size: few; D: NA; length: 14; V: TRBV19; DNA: TGTGCCAGTTGGACCCCGGGGGGGGCCAACGTCCTGACTTTC; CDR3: CASWTPGGANVLTF
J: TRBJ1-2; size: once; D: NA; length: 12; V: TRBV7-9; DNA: TGTGCCAGCAGCTTGGGGCAGGGTCGCTACACCTTC; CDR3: CASSLGQGRYTF
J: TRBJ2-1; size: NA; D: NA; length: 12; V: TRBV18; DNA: TGTGCCAGCTCACCCCAGGGCAATGAGCAGTTCTTC; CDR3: CASSPQGNEQFF
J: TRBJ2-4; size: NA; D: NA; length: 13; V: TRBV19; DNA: TGTGCCAGTAGTAGGGGCCTTGGAAACATTCAGTACTTC; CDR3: CASSRGLGNIQYF
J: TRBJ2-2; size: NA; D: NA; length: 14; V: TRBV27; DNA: TGTGCCAGCAGTTACGTAAAGGACACCGGGGAGCTGTTTTTT; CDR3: CASSYVKDTGELFF
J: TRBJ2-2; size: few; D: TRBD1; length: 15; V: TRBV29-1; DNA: TGCAGCGCCTTAGGGACAGGGGGCTCGGCCGGGGAGCTGTTTTTT; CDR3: CSALGTGGSAGELFF
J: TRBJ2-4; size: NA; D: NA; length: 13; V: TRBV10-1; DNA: TGCGCCAGCAGTCCTTTCAGGAGGGACATTCAGTACTTC; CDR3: CASSPFRRDIQYF
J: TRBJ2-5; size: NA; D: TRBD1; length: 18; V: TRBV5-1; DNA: TGCGCCAGCAGCTTCGACCGGGACAGGGGGGGGTCGCGGGAGACCCAGTACTTC; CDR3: CASSFDRDRGGSRETQYF
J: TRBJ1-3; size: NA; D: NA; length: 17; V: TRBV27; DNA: TGTGCCAGCAGTGCAACAGGGTACCGGCTCTCTGGAAACACCATATATTTT; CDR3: CASSATGYRLSGNTIYF
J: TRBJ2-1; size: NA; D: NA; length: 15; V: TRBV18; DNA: TGTGCCAGCTCACCACCTTACAAAGGGGGAAATGAGCAGTTCTTC; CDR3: CASSPPYKGGNEQFF
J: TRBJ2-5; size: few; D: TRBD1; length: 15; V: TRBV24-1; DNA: TGTGCCACCAGTGATGAGGGACAGGGTTACGAGACCCAGTACTTC; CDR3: CATSDEGQGYETQYF
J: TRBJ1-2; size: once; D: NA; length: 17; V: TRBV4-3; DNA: TGCGCCAGCAGCCAAGGTCTAACAGGACGGGGGTACTATGGCTACACCTTC; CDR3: CASSQGLTGRGYYGYTF
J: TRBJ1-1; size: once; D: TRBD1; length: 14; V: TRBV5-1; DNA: TGCGCCAGCAGCGGACAGGGAATGGGCACTGAAGCTTTCTTT; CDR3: CASSGQGMGTEAFF
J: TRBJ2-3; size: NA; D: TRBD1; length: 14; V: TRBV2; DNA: TGTGCCAGCAGTAAAGACAGGGGCACAGATACGCAGTATTTT; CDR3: CASSKDRGTDTQYF
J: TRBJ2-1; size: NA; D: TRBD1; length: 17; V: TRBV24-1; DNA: TGTGCCACCAGTGATGCCCCGGGACAGGGGGCCTACAATGAGCAGTTCTTC; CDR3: CATSDAPGQGAYNEQFF
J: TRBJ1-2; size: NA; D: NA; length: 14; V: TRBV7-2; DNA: TGTGCCAGCAGCTTAGCGCGTGGACAAAGTGGCTACACCTTC; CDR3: CASSLARGQSGYTF
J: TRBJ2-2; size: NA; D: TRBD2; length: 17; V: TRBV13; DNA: TGTGCCAGCAGCTTAGTACCCCCGGGGGGGAACACCGGGGAGCTGTTTTTT; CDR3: CASSLVPPGGNTGELFF
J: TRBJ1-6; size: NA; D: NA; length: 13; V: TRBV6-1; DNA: TGTGCCAGCAGTGAAAAGGTTTCTTCACCCCTCCACTTT; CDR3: CASSEKVSSPLHF
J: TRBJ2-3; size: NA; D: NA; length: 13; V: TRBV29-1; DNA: TGCAGCGTTCGCCCCGGCAGCACAGATACGCAGTATTTT; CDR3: CSVRPGSTDTQYF
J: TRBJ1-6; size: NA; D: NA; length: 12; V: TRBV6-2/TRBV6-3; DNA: TGTGCCAGCAGTTACATGGCGTCACCCCTCCACTTT; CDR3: CASSYMASPLHF
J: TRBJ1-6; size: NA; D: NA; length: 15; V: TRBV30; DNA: TGTGCCTGGAGTCCGCGGACGGGAGATAATTCACCCCTCCACTTT; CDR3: CAWSPRTGDNSPLHF
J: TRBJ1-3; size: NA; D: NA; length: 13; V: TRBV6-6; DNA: TGTGCCACCCGAGACGGGTCGGGAAACACCATATATTTT; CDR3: CATRDGSGNTIYF
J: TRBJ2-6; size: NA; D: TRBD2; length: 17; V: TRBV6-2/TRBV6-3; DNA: TGTGCCAGCAGTCAATACTCTTCCGGGAGGGGGGCCAACGTCCTGACTTTC; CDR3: CASSQYSSGRGANVLTF
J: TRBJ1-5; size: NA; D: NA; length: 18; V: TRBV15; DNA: TGTGCCACCAGCAGAGATCGGTCGTCGGGGAATAGCAATCAGCCCCAGCATTTT; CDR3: CATSRDRSSGNSNQPQHF
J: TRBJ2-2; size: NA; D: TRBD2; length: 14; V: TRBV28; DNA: TGTGCCAGTATAGCGGGATGGGACACCGGGGAGCTGTTTTTT; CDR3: CASIAGWDTGELFF
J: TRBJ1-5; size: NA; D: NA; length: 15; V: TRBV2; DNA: TGTGCCAGCAGCCCCGATTTGGGGGTTAATCAGCCCCAGCATTTT; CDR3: CASSPDLGVNQPQHF
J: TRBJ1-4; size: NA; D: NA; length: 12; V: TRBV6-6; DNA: TGTGCCGCTAGAGAGGGGAAGGAAAAACTGTTTTTT; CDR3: CAAREGKEKLFF
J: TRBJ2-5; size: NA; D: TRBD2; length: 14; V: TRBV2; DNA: TGTGCCAGCAGTGCCGGGACTAGCGTAGAGACCCAGTACTTC; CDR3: CASSAGTSVETQYF
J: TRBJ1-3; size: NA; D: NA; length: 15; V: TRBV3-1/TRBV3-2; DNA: TGTGCCAGCAGCCAGTCGTGGGTCCAGTCGGACACCATATATTTT; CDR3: CASSQSWVQSDTIYF
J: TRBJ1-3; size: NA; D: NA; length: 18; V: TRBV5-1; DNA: TGCGCCAGCAGCCGATTCGGAACGGGACCAAACTCTGGAAACACCATATATTTT; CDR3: CASSRFGTGPNSGNTIYF
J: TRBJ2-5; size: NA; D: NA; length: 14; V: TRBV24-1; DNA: TGTGCCACCAGTGATCGCCGCGGTAAAGAGACCCAGTACTTC; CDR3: CATSDRRGKETQYF
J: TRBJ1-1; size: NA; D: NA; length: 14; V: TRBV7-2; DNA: TGTGCCAGCAGCTCGCAGAATTGGAACACTGAAGCTTTCTTT; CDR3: CASSSQNWNTEAFF
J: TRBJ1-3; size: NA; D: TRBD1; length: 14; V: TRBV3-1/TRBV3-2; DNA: TGTGCCAGCAGCCAGGACAGGGCTGGAAACACCATATATTTT; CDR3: CASSQDRAGNTIYF
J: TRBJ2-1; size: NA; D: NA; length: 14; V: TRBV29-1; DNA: TGCAGCGTCCGCATTCGAGGGGCTGTAAATGAGCAGTTCTTC; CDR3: CSVRIRGAVNEQFF
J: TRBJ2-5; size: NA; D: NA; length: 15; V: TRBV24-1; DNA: TGTGCCACCAGTGATCCTAGGGAAGGCCAAGAGACCCAGTACTTC; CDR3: CATSDPREGQETQYF
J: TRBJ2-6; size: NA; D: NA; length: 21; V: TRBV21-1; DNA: TGTGCCAGCAGCAATCAGGCCTGGGGGACAGGTAGATACTCTGGGGCCAACGTCCTGACTTTC; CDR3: CASSNQAWGTGRYSGANVLTF
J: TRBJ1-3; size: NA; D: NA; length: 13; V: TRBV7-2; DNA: TGTGCCAGCAGCACCCGCGACAGAAACACCATATATTTT; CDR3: CASSTRDRNTIYF
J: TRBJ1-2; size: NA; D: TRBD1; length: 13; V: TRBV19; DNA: TGTGCCAGCAGCATGACAGGGATCGATGGCTACACCTTC; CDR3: CASSMTGIDGYTF
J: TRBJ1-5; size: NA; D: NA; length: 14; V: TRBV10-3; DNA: TGTGCCATCAGTGAGTCAAAGTACCGACAGCCCCAGCATTTT; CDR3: CAISESKYRQPQHF
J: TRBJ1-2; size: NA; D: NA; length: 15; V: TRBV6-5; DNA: TGTGCCAGCAGTCCACCCCAGGCCGCCCTCTATGGCTACACCTTC; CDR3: CASSPPQAALYGYTF
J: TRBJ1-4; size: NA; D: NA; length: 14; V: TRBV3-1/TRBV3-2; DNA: TGTGCCAGCAGCCAAGGACCGCGACCTGAAAAACTGTTTTTT; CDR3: CASSQGPRPEKLFF